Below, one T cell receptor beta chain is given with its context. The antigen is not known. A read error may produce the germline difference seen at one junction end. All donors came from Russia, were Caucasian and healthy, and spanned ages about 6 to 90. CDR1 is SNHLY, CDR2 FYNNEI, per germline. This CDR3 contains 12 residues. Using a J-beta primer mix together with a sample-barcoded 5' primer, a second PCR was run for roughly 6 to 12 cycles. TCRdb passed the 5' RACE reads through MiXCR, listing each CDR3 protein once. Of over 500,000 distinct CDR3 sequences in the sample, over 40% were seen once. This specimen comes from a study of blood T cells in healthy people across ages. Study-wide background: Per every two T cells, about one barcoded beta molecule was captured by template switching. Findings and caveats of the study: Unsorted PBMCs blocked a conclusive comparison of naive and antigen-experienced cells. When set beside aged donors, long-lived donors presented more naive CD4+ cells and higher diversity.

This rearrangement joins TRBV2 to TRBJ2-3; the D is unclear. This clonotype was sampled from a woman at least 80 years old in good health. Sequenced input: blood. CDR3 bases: TGTTCCAGCAGTGACCTCGCAGATACGCAGTATTTT. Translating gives CSSSDLADTQYF.